This T cell receptor (beta chain) was identified in a study of blood T cell repertoires in COVID-19. Sequencing was performed with immunoSEQ multiplex PCR; in TCRdb, only in-frame clones are kept and a portion is missing. The table lists more than 250,000 clones, roughly 91% of them singletons. The clonotype originates from a man aged 45 to 65 with active or convalescent COVID-19. Sequenced material: peripheral blood.

The chain's CDR3 is CASSSQGARTDTQYF. As DNA, the CDR3 is TGTGCCAGCAGCTCGCAGGGGGCCCGCACAGATACGCAGTATTTT. This chain joins TRBV7-6 and TRBJ2-3, with TRBD1 identical over 8 bases. Losses at the gene ends were 4 bases for V and 1 base for J; bases not matched to a gene: 4. The CDR3 is 15 residues long. Per the germline V gene, CDR1 is SGHVS and CDR2 is FNYEAQ.